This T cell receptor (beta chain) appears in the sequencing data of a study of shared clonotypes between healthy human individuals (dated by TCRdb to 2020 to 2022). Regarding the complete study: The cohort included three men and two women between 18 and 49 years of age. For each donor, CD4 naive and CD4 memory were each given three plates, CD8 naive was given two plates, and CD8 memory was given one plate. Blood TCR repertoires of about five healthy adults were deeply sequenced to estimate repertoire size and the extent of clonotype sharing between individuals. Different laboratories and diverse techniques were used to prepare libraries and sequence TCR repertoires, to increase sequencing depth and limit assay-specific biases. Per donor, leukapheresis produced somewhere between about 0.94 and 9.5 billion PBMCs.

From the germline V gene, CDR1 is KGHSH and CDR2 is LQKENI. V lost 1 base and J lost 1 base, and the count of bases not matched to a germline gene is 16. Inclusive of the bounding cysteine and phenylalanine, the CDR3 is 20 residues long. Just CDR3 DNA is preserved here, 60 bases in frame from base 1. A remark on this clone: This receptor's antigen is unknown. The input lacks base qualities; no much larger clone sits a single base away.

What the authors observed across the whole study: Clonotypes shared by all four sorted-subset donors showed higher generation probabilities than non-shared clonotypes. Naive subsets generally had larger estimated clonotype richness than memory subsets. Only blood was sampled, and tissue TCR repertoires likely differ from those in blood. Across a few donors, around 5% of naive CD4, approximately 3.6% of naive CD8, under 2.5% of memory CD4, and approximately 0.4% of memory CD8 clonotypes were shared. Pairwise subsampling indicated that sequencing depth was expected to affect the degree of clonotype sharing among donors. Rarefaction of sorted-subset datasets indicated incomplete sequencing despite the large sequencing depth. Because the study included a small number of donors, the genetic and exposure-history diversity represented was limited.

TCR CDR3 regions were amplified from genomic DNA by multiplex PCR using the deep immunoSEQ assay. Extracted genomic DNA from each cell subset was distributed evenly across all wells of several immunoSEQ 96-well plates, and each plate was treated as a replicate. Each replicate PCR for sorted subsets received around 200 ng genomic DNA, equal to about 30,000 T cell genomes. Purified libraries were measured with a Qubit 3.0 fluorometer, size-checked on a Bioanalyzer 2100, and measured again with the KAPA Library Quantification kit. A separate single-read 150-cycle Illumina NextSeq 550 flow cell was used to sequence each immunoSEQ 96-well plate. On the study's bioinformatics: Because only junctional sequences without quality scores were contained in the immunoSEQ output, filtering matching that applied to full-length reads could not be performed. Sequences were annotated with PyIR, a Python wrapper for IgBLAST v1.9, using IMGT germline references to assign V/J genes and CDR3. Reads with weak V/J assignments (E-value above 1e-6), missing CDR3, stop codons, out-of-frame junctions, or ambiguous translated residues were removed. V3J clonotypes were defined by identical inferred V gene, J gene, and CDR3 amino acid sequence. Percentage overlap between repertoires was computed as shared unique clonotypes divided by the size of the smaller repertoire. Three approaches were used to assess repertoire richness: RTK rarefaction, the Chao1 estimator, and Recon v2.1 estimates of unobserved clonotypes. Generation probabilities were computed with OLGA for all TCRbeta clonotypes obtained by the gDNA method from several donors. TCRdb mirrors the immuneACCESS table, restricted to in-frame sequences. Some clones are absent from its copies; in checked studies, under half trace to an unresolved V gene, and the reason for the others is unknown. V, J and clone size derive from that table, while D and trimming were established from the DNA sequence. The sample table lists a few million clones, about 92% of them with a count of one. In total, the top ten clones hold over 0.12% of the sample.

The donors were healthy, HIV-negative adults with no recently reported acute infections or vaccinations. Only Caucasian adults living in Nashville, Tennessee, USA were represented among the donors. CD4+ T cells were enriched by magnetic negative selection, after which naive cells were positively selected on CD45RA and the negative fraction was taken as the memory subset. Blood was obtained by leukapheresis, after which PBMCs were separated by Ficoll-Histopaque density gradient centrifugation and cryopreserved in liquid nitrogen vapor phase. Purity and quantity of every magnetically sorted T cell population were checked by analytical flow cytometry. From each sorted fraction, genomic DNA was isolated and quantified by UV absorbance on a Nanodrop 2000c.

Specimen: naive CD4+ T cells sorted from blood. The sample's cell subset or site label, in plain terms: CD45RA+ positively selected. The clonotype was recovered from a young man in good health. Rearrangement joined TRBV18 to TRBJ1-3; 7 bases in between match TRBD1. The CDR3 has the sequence CASSPLGFYTTGESGNTIYF. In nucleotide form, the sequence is TGTGCCAGCTCACCACTCGGATTTTACACCACAGGGGAATCTGGAAACACCATATATTTT. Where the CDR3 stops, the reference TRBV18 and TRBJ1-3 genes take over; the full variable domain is NAGVMQNPRHLVRRRGQEARLRCSPMKGHSHVYWYRQLPEEGLKFMVYLQKENIIDESGMPKERFSAEFPKEGPSILRIQQVVRGDSAAYFCASSPLGFYTTGESGNTIYFGEGSWLTVV.